This is a list of T cell receptor beta chains from one sample in a study of blood T cell repertoires in COVID-19. Sequencing used immunoSEQ multiplex PCR; TCRdb keeps in-frame clones, though not all of them. The sample lists tens of thousands of clones, over 60% occurring once. Source material: peripheral blood. The receptor source for this set is a woman aged 80 or over with active or convalescent COVID-19. CDR3s include the opening cysteine and the closing phenylalanine or tryptophan. D genes are given only for firm matches. Not all rows give a size; the values are once, few, many and, for expanded clones, a class.

d_gene	v_gene	len	j_gene	abundance	CDR3aa	CDR3nt
-	TRBV7-9	14	TRBJ2-7	-	CASSSASRPREQYF	TGTGCCAGCAGCTCAGCCTCGAGGCCCCGAGAGCAGTACTTC
TRBD1	TRBV24-1	15	TRBJ2-5	-	CATSDGTGVRETQYF	TGTGCCACCAGTGATGGGACAGGGGTGCGGGAGACCCAGTACTTC
-	TRBV30	12	TRBJ1-3	-	CACLNSGNTIYF	TGTGCCTGCTTAAACTCTGGAAACACCATATATTTT
-	TRBV2	13	TRBJ1-3	-	CASCYLERNTIYF	TGTGCCAGCTGCTACCTCGAGAGAAACACCATATATTTT
-	TRBV7-2	15	TRBJ1-3	once	CASSLVTASGNTIYF	TGTGCCAGCAGCTTAGTCACAGCCTCTGGAAACACCATATATTTT
TRBD1	TRBV6-5	14	TRBJ2-7	-	CASRAGTVPYEQYF	TGTGCCAGCAGAGCCGGGACAGTTCCCTACGAGCAGTACTTC
-	TRBV24-1	11	TRBJ2-3	few	CATELVDTQYF	TGTGCCACAGAGCTGGTAGATACGCAGTATTTT
-	TRBV10-3	14	TRBJ2-2	-	CAISASSSTGELFF	TGTGCCATCAGCGCCTCTAGTTCCACCGGGGAGCTGTTTTTT
TRBD1	TRBV5-1	16	TRBJ2-2	few	CASSPGQGLGTGELFF	TGCGCCAGCAGCCCAGGACAGGGTCTGGGGACCGGGGAGCTGTTTTTT
TRBD2	TRBV19	14	TRBJ2-1	-	CASKLLAGLGEQFF	TGTGCCAGTAAACTGCTAGCGGGGTTAGGCGAGCAGTTCTTC
-	TRBV5-1	14	TRBJ2-3	-	CASSLAGQTDTQYF	TGCGCCAGCAGCTTGGCGGGACAAACAGATACGCAGTATTTT
-	TRBV7-2	15	TRBJ1-2	-	CASSLSKTANYGYTF	TGTGCCAGCAGCCTATCAAAGACAGCTAACTATGGCTACACCTTC
-	TRBV27	14	TRBJ1-5	-	CASSLGAGRRPQHF	TGTGCCAGCAGTTTAGGGGCAGGGAGGAGGCCCCAGCATTTT
TRBD1	TRBV9	17	TRBJ2-5	-	CASSAPRNRGDGETQYF	TGTGCCAGCAGCGCTCCTAGGAACAGGGGTGATGGGGAGACCCAGTACTTC
TRBD1	TRBV2	13	TRBJ2-1	-	CASSEAQGVSLFF	TGTGCCAGCAGTGAAGCGCAGGGGGTTAGTCTGTTCTTC
-	TRBV18	14	TRBJ1-1	-	CASSLTAGNTEAFF	TGTGCCAGCTCACTTACTGCGGGGAACACTGAAGCTTTCTTT
TRBD1	TRBV10-3	15	TRBJ2-7	-	CAISALDRDSYEQYF	TGTGCCATCAGCGCCCTCGACAGGGATTCCTACGAGCAGTACTTC
TRBD2	TRBV4-3	15	TRBJ2-1	-	CASSRLAGTRGEQFF	TGCGCCAGCAGCCGGCTAGCGGGAACCCGGGGTGAGCAGTTCTTC
TRBD1	TRBV27	12	TRBJ1-1	-	CASKQAGQGAFF	TGTGCCAGCAAACAAGCAGGACAGGGGGCTTTCTTT
-	TRBV6-5	13	TRBJ1-1	-	CASSYSRSTEAFF	TGTGCCAGCAGTTACTCCCGGAGCACTGAAGCTTTCTTT
TRBD2	TRBV27	16	TRBJ2-1	-	CASSALRTSGNNEQFF	TGTGCCAGCAGTGCCTTAAGGACTAGCGGTAACAATGAGCAGTTCTTC
-	TRBV7-8	12	TRBJ2-7	-	CASSPTVYEQYF	TGTGCCAGCAGCCCAACGGTCTACGAGCAGTACTTC
-	TRBV19	17	TRBJ2-5	-	CASSPLVKGGPEETQYF	TGTGCCAGTAGTCCCTTGGTTAAGGGGGGGCCAGAAGAGACCCAGTACTTC
-	TRBV7-9	15	TRBJ1-2	few	CASSAQAGGNYGYTF	TGTGCCAGCAGCGCCCAAGCGGGCGGAAACTATGGCTACACCTTC
-	TRBV25-1	13	TRBJ1-2	-	CASSEYSYYGYTF	TGTGCCAGCAGTGAATACAGTTACTATGGCTACACCTTC
-	TRBV20-1	11	TRBJ1-4	few	CSARDQEKLFF	TGCAGTGCTAGAGATCAAGAAAAACTGTTTTTT
-	TRBV19	11	TRBJ2-2	-	CASSTVGELFF	TGTGCCAGTAGTACGGTCGGGGAGCTGTTTTTT
TRBD2	TRBV4-3	16	TRBJ2-7	-	CASSLRLAGGSYEQYF	TGCGCCAGCAGCCTCCGACTAGCGGGGGGATCCTACGAGCAGTACTTC
TRBD2	TRBV9	18	TRBJ2-1	once	CASSPPRGLAGLYNEQFF	TGTGCCAGCAGCCCCCCCCGAGGACTAGCGGGGCTTTACAATGAGCAGTTCTTC
TRBD1	TRBV30	15	TRBJ2-2	-	CAWSVPQGATGELFF	TGTGCCTGGAGTGTACCCCAGGGGGCGACCGGGGAGCTGTTTTTT
TRBD1	TRBV5-1	15	TRBJ1-3	-	CASSLLQGAGNTIYF	TGCGCCAGCAGCTTGCTACAGGGGGCTGGAAACACCATATATTTT
TRBD2	TRBV6-5	13	TRBJ2-1	-	CATRGGLVLEQFF	TGTGCCACACGGGGGGGGCTTGTTCTTGAGCAGTTCTTC
TRBD1	TRBV5-5	16	TRBJ2-5	-	CASSSPGTGGEETQYF	TGTGCCAGCAGCTCACCTGGGACAGGCGGAGAAGAGACCCAGTACTTC
TRBD1	TRBV6-2/TRBV6-3	15	TRBJ1-1	-	CASSKDRGLVTEAFF	TGTGCCAGCAGTAAAGACAGGGGGCTGGTTACTGAAGCTTTCTTT
-	TRBV6-5	15	TRBJ1-1	-	CASSPPQIMNTEAFF	TGTGCCAGCAGTCCCCCCCAGATAATGAACACTGAAGCTTTCTTT
-	TRBV11-2	15	TRBJ2-3	-	CASSLVAASTDTQYF	TGTGCCAGCAGCTTAGTTGCGGCCAGCACAGATACGCAGTATTTT
-	TRBV27	13	TRBJ1-1	-	CASSFSGETEAFF	TGTGCCAGCAGTTTTTCGGGGGAGACTGAAGCTTTCTTT
-	TRBV4-3	14	TRBJ2-2	-	CASSQVQDTGELFF	TGCGCCAGCAGCCAAGTACAGGACACCGGGGAGCTGTTTTTT
-	TRBV24-1	17	TRBJ2-2	few	CATSDFFGGSNTGELFF	TGTGCCACCAGTGATTTCTTTGGGGGGTCGAACACCGGGGAGCTGTTTTTT
-	TRBV12-3/TRBV12-4	13	TRBJ1-1	-	CASSVTGTHEAFF	TGTGCCAGCAGTGTGACCGGGACACATGAAGCTTTCTTT
TRBD1	TRBV9	16	TRBJ2-3	once	CASSVEQGYSADTQYF	TGTGCCAGCAGCGTTGAACAGGGGTATTCCGCAGATACGCAGTATTTT
-	TRBV24-1	14	TRBJ2-1	once	CATSPRDGGNEQFF	TGTGCCACCAGTCCTAGGGACGGGGGTAATGAGCAGTTCTTC
-	TRBV18	13	TRBJ1-5	few	CASSPGGRQPQHF	TGTGCCAGCTCACCCGGGGGTAGACAGCCCCAGCATTTT
TRBD1	TRBV5-6	14	TRBJ1-1	-	CASSLWDRGIEAFF	TGTGCCAGCAGCTTGTGGGACAGGGGTATCGAAGCTTTCTTT
-	TRBV4-3	15	TRBJ1-5	few	CASSQDGGTGQPQHF	TGCGCCAGCAGCCAAGATGGGGGGACGGGGCAGCCCCAGCATTTT